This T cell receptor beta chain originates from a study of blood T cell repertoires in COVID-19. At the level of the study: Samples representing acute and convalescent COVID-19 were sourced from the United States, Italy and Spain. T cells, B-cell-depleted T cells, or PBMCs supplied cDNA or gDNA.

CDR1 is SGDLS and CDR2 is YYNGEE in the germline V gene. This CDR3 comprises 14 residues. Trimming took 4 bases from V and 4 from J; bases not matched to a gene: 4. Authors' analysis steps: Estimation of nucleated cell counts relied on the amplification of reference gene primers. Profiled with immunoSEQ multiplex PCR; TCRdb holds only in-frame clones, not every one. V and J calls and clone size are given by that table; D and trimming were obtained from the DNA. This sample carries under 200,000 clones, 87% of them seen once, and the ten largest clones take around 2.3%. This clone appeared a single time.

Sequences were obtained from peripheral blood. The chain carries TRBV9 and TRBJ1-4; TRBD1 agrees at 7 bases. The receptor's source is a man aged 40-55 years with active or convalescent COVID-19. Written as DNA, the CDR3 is TGTGCCAGCAGCCCGGGACAGATTAATGAAAAACTGTTTTTT. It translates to CASSPGQINEKLFF. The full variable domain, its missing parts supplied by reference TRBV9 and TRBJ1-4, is DSGVTQTPKHLITATGQRVTLRCSPRSGDLSVYWYQQSLDQGLQFLIQYYNGEERAKGNILERFSAQQFPDLHSELNLSSLELGDSALYFCASSPGQINEKLFFGSGTQLSVL.